Included here is one TCR beta chain sequence, with context. The data were taken from a study of cytomegalovirus exposure and HLA in healthy donors. The V gene's germline CDR1 is SGHAT and CDR2 FQNNGV. The ends lost 5 bases at V and 9 bases at J; junction bases unmatched: 17. The CDR3 spans 17 residues. PCR amplification relied on 60 Vbeta primers (plus 13 Jbeta primers). TCRdb's copy holds only in-frame clones and misses some; the assay was immunoSEQ multiplex PCR. Of over 150,000 clones in the sample, 70% to 80% are singletons; the top ten hold 9.5% to 15%. The specimen was PBMCs. The sequence was collected from a man between 25 and 39 years old in good health and CMV-seropositive. This chain uses TRBV11-2 with TRBJ2-1; TRBD2 matches at 9 bases. Here the CDR3 DNA reads TGTGCCAGCAGCCCTAGCGGGGTTATGGGTGGGGGCATTGAGCAGTTCTTC. It is translated as CASSPSGVMGGGIEQFF.